The clone carrying this T cell receptor beta chain was picked up a small number of times. The target antigen is unknown. A read error may explain this, as a much larger clone is one base away. The data are from a study of CD8+CD57+ T cells in acquired aplastic anemia. Both TCR beta VDJ combination and CDR3 sequence profiling were carried out. Genomic DNA was the template for this profiling. A single record per CDR3 protein comes from TCRdb applying MiXCR to the reads. Among roughly 58,000 distinct CDR3 sequences listed, roughly 54% were seen once. V was clipped by 1 base and J by 3 bases, with 9 bases between them. Per germline, CDR1 GTSNPN and CDR2 SVGIG (reference sequence). The CDR3 length is 13 residues. Study results and limitations: Patients had about 31 CD8+ CDR3 sequences in common with controls (the shared set).

This chain connects TRBV30 to TRBJ1-2, with D perhaps matching TRBD1 (6 bases). The sequence came from a human donor in good health, serving as a control. Sequencing was performed on sorted CD4+, CD8+, or CD8+CD57+ T cells (not recorded which) from PBMCs. The CDR3 DNA reads TGTGCCTGGAGTGCGAACAGGGACTATGGCTACACCTTC. Amino acid sequence: CAWSANRDYGYTF. Full variable domain (outside the CDR3, taken from reference TRBV30 and TRBJ1-2): SQTIHQWPATLVQPVGSPLSLECTVEGTSNPNLYWYRQAAGRGLQLLFYSVGIGQISSEVPQNLSASRPQDRQFILSSKKLLLSDSGFYLCAWSANRDYGYTFGSGTRLTVV.